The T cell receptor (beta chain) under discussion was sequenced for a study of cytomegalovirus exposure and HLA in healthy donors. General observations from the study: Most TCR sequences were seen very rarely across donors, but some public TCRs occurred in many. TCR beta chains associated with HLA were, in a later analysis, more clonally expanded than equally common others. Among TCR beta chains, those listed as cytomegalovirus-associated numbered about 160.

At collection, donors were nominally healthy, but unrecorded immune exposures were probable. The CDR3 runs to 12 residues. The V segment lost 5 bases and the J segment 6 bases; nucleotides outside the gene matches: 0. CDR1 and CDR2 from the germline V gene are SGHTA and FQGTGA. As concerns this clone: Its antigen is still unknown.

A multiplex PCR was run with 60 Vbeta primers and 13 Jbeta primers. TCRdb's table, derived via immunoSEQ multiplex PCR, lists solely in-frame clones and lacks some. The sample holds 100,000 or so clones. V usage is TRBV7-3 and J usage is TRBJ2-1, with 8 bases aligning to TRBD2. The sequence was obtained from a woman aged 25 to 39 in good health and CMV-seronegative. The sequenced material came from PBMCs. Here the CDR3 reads CASSAGGNEQFF. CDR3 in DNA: TGTGCCAGCAGCGCGGGAGGCAATGAGCAGTTCTTC.